This T cell receptor beta chain was profiled in a study of T cell changes during pregnancy in multiple sclerosis. The length of the CDR3 is 15 residues. Germline CDR1 and CDR2: GTSNPN and SVGIG (reference sequence). Trimming cost V 4 bases and J 3 bases; bases outside gene matches: 8. TCRdb's table, derived via immunoSEQ multiplex PCR, lists solely in-frame clones and lacks some. The sample includes about 55,000 clones, roughly 94% of them seen just once. The clonotype comes from a female donor with multiple sclerosis, enrolled in a pregnancy study. This material consisted of CD8+ T cells from peripheral blood mononuclear cells, taken after pregnancy. The rearrangement links TRBV30 to TRBJ2-2, with 7 bases that match TRBD2. Here the CDR3 reads CAWNRRESDTGELFF. As DNA, the CDR3 is TGTGCCTGGAATCGGCGGGAGTCGGACACCGGGGAGCTGTTTTTT.